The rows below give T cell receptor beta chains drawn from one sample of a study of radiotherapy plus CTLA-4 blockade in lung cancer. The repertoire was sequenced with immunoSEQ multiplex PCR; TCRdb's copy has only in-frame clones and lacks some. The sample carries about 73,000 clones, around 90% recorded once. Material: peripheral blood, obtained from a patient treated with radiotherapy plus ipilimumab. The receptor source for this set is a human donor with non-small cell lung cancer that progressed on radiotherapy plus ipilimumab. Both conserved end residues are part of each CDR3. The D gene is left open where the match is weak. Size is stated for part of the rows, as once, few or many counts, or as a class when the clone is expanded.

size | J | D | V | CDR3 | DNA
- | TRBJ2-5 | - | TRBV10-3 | CAIKGGETQYF | TGTGCCATCAAAGGGGGAGAGACCCAGTACTTC
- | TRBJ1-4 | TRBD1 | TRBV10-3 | CATLPSPGQGSEKLFF | TGTGCCACCCTCCCCTCGCCGGGACAGGGGAGTGAAAAACTGTTTTTT
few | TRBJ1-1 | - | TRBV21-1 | CASSKEGTLMNTEAFF | TGTGCCAGCAGCAAAGAGGGGACACTCATGAACACTGAAGCTTTCTTT
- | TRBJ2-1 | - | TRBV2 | CASTLLDGHEQFF | TGTGCCAGCACCTTATTGGACGGGCATGAGCAGTTCTTC
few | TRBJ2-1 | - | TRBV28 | CASSGPGHSSNNEQFF | TGTGCCAGCAGTGGACCGGGACATTCGTCGAACAATGAGCAGTTCTTC
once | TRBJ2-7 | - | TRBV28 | CASSLKAYEQYF | TGTGCCAGCAGTTTGAAGGCGTACGAGCAGTACTTC
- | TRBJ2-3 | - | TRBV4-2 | CASSHFPAPVAQYF | TGTGCCAGCAGCCACTTCCCCGCTCCAGTCGCGCAGTATTTT
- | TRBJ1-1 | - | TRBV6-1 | CASSYTMNTEAFF | TGTGCCAGCAGTTATACTATGAACACTGAAGCTTTCTTT
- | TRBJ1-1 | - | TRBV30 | CAWSVPLGAFF | TGTGCCTGGAGTGTACCCCTGGGGGCTTTCTTT
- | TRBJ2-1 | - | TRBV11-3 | CRGRTPLPLQFF | TGTAGGGGACGCACTCCGCTTCCCTTGCAGTTCTTC
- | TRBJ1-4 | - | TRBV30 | CAWSRRGPTNEKLFF | TGTGCCTGGAGTAGGAGGGGCCCGACTAATGAAAAACTGTTTTTT
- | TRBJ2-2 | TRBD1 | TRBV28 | CASSVDRGRWTGELFF | TGTGCCAGCAGTGTCGACAGGGGGCGCTGGACCGGGGAGCTGTTTTTT
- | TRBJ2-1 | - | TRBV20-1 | CSASLDNEQFF | TGCAGTGCTAGTCTGGACAATGAGCAGTTCTTC
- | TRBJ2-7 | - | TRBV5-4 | CASSPDLASYGQYF | TGTGCCAGCAGCCCGGATCTGGCGTCCTACGGGCAGTACTTC
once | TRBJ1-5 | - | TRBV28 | CASRPRRFWDQPQHF | TGTGCCAGCAGACCAAGACGTTTTTGGGATCAGCCCCAGCATTTT
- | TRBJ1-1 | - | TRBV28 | CASSLNGRWKTEAFF | TGTGCCAGCAGTTTAAACGGCAGGTGGAAAACTGAAGCTTTCTTT
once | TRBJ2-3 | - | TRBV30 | CAWSVQGSNTQYF | TGTGCCTGGAGTGTACAAGGGTCCAATACGCAGTATTTT
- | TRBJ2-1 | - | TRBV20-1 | CSARDSAQQFF | TGCAGTGCTAGAGATAGCGCCCAGCAGTTCTTC
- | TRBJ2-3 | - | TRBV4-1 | CASSQPGADTQYF | TGCGCCAGCAGCCAACCCGGGGCAGATACGCAGTATTTT
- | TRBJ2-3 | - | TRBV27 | CASSFRTSTDTQYF | TGTGCCAGCAGTTTTCGGACAAGCACAGATACGCAGTATTTT
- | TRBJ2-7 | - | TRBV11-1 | CASSLRRDSSYEQYF | TGTGCCAGCAGCCTTAGACGCGACAGCTCCTACGAGCAGTACTTC
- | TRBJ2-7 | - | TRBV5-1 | CASSLAGQSLGEQYF | TGCGCCAGCAGCTTGGCGGGACAATCCCTCGGCGAGCAGTACTTC
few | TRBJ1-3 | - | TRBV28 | CASSRQLENTIYF | TGTGCCAGCAGTCGACAATTAGAAAACACCATATATTTT
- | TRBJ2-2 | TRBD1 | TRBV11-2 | CASSLGDSDTGELFF | TGTGCCAGCAGCTTAGGGGACAGTGACACCGGGGAGCTGTTTTTT
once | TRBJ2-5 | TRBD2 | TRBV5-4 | CASSPGLAGGQETQYF | TGTGCCAGCAGCCCTGGACTAGCGGGAGGACAAGAGACCCAGTACTTC
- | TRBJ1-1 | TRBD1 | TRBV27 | CASSYNRGWGAFF | TGTGCCAGCAGTTATAACAGGGGCTGGGGAGCTTTCTTT
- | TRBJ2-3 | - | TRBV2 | CASSEELSPQYF | TGTGCCAGCAGTGAAGAACTCTCCCCGCAGTATTTT
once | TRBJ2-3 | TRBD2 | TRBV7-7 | CASSAGLAGTDTQYF | TGTGCTAGCAGCGCTGGACTAGCGGGAACAGATACGCAGTATTTT
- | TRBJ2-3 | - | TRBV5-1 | CASKQGSTDTQYF | TGCGCCAGCAAACAGGGTTCCACAGATACGCAGTATTTT
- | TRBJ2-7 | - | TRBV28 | CASSLQAGGYEQYF | TGTGCCAGCAGTTTACAGGCAGGGGGGTACGAGCAGTACTTC
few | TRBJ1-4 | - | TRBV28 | CASSLITREKLFF | TGTGCCAGCAGTTTAATCACACGGGAAAAACTGTTTTTT
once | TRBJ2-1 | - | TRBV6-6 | CASSPGARDKQFF | TGTGCCAGCAGCCCGGGGGCGAGGGATAAGCAGTTCTTC
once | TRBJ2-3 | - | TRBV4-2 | CASSQVDQGGGGRDTQYF | TGTGCCAGCAGCCAAGTCGATCAGGGTGGAGGGGGCAGAGATACGCAGTATTTT
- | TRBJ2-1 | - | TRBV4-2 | CASERAGTEQFF | TGTGCCAGCGAGCGGGCTGGCACTGAGCAGTTCTTC
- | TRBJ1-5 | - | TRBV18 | CASSPNARGSNQPQHF | TGTGCCAGCTCACCAAACGCTCGGGGCTCCAATCAGCCCCAGCATTTT
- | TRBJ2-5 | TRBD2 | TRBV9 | CASSVGLAGVQETQYF | TGTGCCAGCAGCGTTGGACTAGCGGGTGTGCAAGAGACCCAGTACTTC
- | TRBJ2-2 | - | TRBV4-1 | CASSGRDSRVGTGELFF | TGCGCCAGCAGCGGAAGGGACTCTCGAGTGGGCACCGGGGAGCTGTTTTTT
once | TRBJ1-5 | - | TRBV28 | CASSHILYSNQPQHF | TGTGCCAGCAGCCATATTCTCTATAGCAATCAGCCCCAGCATTTT
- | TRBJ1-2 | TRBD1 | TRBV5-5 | CASNTGTGSYGYTF | TGTGCCAGCAATACCGGGACAGGGTCCTATGGCTACACCTTC
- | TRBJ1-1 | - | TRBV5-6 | CASSFTRRAAFF | TGTGCCAGCAGCTTTACGCGAAGAGCGGCTTTCTTT
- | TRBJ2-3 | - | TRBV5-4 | CASSLAMTGGTDTQYF | TGTGCCAGCAGCTTGGCCATGACGGGGGGCACAGATACGCAGTATTTT
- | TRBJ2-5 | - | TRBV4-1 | CASSQVWAEETQYF | TGCGCCAGCAGCCAAGTTTGGGCGGAGGAGACCCAGTACTTC
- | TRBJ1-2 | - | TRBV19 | CASSTRNRAMGGYTF | TGTGCCAGTAGTACTCGGAACAGGGCTATGGGCGGCTACACCTTC
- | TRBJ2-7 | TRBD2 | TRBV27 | CASSRLAGMNYEQYF | TGTGCCAGCAGTAGATTAGCGGGGATGAACTACGAGCAGTACTTC
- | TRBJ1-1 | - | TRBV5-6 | CASSPRAMNTEAFF | TGTGCCAGCAGCCCCAGGGCCATGAACACTGAAGCTTTCTTT
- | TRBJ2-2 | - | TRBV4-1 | CASRNIRGPPAGELFF | TGCGCCAGCAGAAATATCAGGGGCCCCCCGGCCGGGGAGCTGTTTTTT
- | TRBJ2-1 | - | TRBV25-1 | CASSGARDNEQFF | TGTGCCAGCAGTGGGGCTCGGGACAATGAGCAGTTCTTC
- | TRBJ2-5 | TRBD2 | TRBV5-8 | CASSLGLAGLQETQYF | TGTGCCAGCAGCTTGGGACTAGCGGGACTCCAAGAGACCCAGTACTTC
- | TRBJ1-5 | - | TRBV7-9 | CASSRSTEDYSNQPQHF | TGTGCCAGCAGCCGATCGACAGAAGACTATAGCAATCAGCCCCAGCATTTT
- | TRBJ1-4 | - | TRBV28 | CASSPGTRASEKLFF | TGTGCCAGCAGCCCCGGGACCAGGGCCAGTGAAAAACTGTTTTTT
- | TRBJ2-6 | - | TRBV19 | CASSIRSGANVLTF | TGTGCCAGTAGTATTCGTTCCGGGGCCAACGTCCTGACTTTC
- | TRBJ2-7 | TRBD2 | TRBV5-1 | CASSPWGGDSYEQYF | TGCGCCAGCAGCCCCTGGGGGGGGGATTCCTACGAGCAGTACTTC
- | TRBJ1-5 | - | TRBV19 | CASNGDSNQPQHF | TGTGCCAGTAATGGGGATAGCAATCAGCCCCAGCATTTT
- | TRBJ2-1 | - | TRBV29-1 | CSADFYNEQFF | TGCAGCGCCGACTTTTACAATGAGCAGTTCTTC
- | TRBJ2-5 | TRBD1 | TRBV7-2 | CASSLATGGYETQYF | TGTGCCAGCAGCTTAGCAACAGGGGGGTATGAGACCCAGTACTTC
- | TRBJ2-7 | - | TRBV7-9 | CASSLPGTPYEQYF | TGTGCCAGCAGCCTTCCCGGGACTCCCTACGAGCAGTACTTC
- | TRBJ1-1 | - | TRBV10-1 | CASSESALTTEAFF | TGCGCCAGCAGTGAGAGCGCCTTGACTACTGAAGCTTTCTTT
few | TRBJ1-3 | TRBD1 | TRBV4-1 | CASSLDRGSGNTIYF | TGCGCCAGCAGTCTGGACAGGGGCTCTGGAAACACCATATATTTT